This T cell receptor (beta chain) is from a study of beta chain features in type 1 diabetes. Every bit of the isolated RNA underwent reverse transcription, so sequencing read expressed TCRB transcripts. The data were produced by immunoSEQ multiplex PCR, yet TCRdb's version contains in-frame clones alone and is incomplete. The repertoire holds 300,000 to 400,000 clones, with around an eighth as singletons. Regarding this clone: Its antigen remains unidentified.

Germline CDR1 SEHNR, CDR2 FQNEAQ (reference sequence). Trimming cost V 7 bases and J 3 bases, with 21 bases left between them. The CDR3 has 17 amino acids. General study findings and limits: VDJ junctions from patients with type 1 diabetes contained fewer insertions and more deletions.

The clonotype originates from a man younger than 30 in good health. V is TRBV7-9 and J is TRBJ2-2, with D tentatively TRBD1 (7 bases). The specimen was naive CD4+ T cells from blood. CDR3 residues: CASIMSGGSRHTGELFF. CDR3 sequence (DNA): TGTGCCAGCATCATGTCAGGGGGGTCCCGGCACACCGGGGAGCTGTTTTTT. Full variable domain (rest looked up from reference TRBV7-9 and TRBJ2-2): DTGVSQNPRHKITKRGQNVTFRCDPISEHNRLYWYRQTLGQGPEFLTYFQNEAQLEKSRLLSDRFSAERPKGSFSTLEIQRTEQGDSAMYLCASIMSGGSRHTGELFFGEGSRLTVL.